The following is a T cell receptor (beta chain) sequence with its context. Its antigen is still unknown. The study reverse transcribed the entire isolated RNA, so it sequenced expressed TCRB transcripts. Repertoires were generated with immunoSEQ multiplex PCR, while TCRdb's copy carries only in-frame clones and drops some. The data contain hundreds of thousands of clones, 10% to 15% of them seen just once; the ten biggest clones take up around 0.015%. Trimming took 5 bases from V and 1 from J, leaving 17 bases between them. This CDR3 region has 16 residues. Germline values: CDR1 SGHVS, CDR2 FQNEAQ. Central memory, naive, regulatory and stem cell-like memory CD4+ cells were sorted by CD45RO/CCR7/CD25/CD127/CD95/CD27. Every sorted population was more than 98% pure. The sample originates from a study of beta chain features in type 1 diabetes. Turning to the study itself: What patients shared with healthy donors was a similar profile of age, gender and cell yields. General study findings and limits: A greater similarity of naive, central memory and Treg TCRB repertoires was seen among patients than among healthy donors.

The sample consisted of naive CD4+ T cells from blood. This receptor was obtained from a man younger than 35 in good health. The genes are TRBV7-8 and TRBJ1-2; tentatively, D is TRBD1 (6 bases). The CDR3 DNA is TGTGCCAGCAGCCCAAGGTGGGGGCGAGATAACTATGGCTACACCTTC. This encodes CASSPRWGRDNYGYTF.